Presented here are 10 T cell receptor beta chains from one specimen sequenced in a study of cytomegalovirus exposure and HLA in healthy donors. This PCR relied on a set of 60 Vbeta primers and 13 Jbeta primers. Measured with immunoSEQ multiplex PCR; TCRdb has only the in-frame clones, and not every one. Of about 160,000 clones in the sample, almost 80% were seen once. The specimen was PBMCs. Receptors originate from a man between 18 and 29 years old in good health and CMV-seropositive.

About this clone: Likely a read error: the CDR3 ends without its conserved phenylalanine or tryptophan. The gene calls are TRBV5-6 and TRBJ1-6; 9 bases match TRBD1. Germline CDR1 reads SGHDT; CDR2 reads YYEEEE. With V trimmed by 1 base and J by 10 bases, 6 bases remained unmatched. The CDR3 spans 15 residues. CDR3 sequence (DNA): TGTGCCAGCAGCTTGATGGGGACAGGGTTATCACCCCTCCACCTT. It specifies CASSLMGTGLSPLHL.

V gene TRBV11-2 combines with J gene TRBJ2-2, with 11 bases aligning to TRBD2. From germline, CDR1 is SGHAT and CDR2 FQNNGV. The trim removed 3 bases at V and 5 bases at J, leaving 11 bases unmatched. The CDR3 is 18 amino acids. CDR3 DNA: TGTGCCAGCAGCTTTCGCGGACTAGCGGGCTTCGGGACCGGGGAGCTGTTTTTT. Protein product: CASSFRGLAGFGTGELFF.

Regarding this clone: The CDR3 end shows no conserved phenylalanine or tryptophan, and so a read error is likely. The chain has TRBV6-6 and TRBJ1-6, with a possible D match to TRBD1 (5 bases). CDR1 and CDR2 from the germline V gene are MNHNY and SVGAGI (reference sequence). Trimming left V 6 bases short and J 4 bases short, with 10 bases between. The CDR3 is made up of 14 amino acids. CDR3 coding DNA: TGTGCCAGCAGCCACGCAGGGTATAATTCACCCCTCCACCTT. This gives the protein CASSHAGYNSPLHL.

This clone has just one count. The chain links TRBV4-1 to TRBJ2-2, with D uncertain. V was trimmed by 1 base and J by 1 base, leaving 7 bases between them. The CDR3 totals 15 residues. Germline V gene lookup returns CDR1 MGHRA and CDR2 YSYEKL. CDR3 residues: CASSQGILNTGELFF. The CDR3 coding sequence is TGCGCCAGCAGCCAAGGTATTTTGAACACCGGGGAGCTGTTTTTT.

The chain carries TRBV6-5 and TRBJ2-7; the D gene is possibly TRBD2 (6 bases). The CDR3 has 15 amino acids. Deletions cut 0 bases from V and 0 bases from J, with 9 bases between. Germline V gene lookup returns CDR1 MNHEY and CDR2 SVGAGI. In DNA form, the CDR3 reads TGTGCCAGCAGTTACTCTGGGAGGAGCTCCTACGAGCAGTACTTC. Amino acid sequence: CASSYSGRSSYEQYF.

This clone was detected once. The same CDR3 is also encoded by other DNA sequences in this sample. CDR3 amino acids: CSVRENTEAFF. The CDR3 DNA reads TGCAGCGTGCGGGAGAACACTGAAGCTTTCTTT. The rearrangement joins TRBV29-1 to TRBJ1-1; D is undetermined. The CDR3 consists of 11 residues. V gave up 6 bases and J gave up 1 base, with 6 bases separating them. Germline V gene data show CDR1 as SQVTM and CDR2 as ANQGSEA.

The chain is built from TRBV27 and TRBJ2-7, with D perhaps matching TRBD1 (5 bases). Germline V gene lookup returns CDR1 MNHEY and CDR2 SMNVEV (reference sequence). V gave up 2 bases and J gave up 10 bases, with 9 bases separating them. This CDR3 is 11 amino acids long. As DNA, the CDR3 is TGTGCCAGCAGTTTACAGGGTATTCAGTACTTC. This gives the protein CASSLQGIQYF.

This chain links TRBV9 with TRBJ2-7; TRBD1 matches at 9 bases. There are 14 residues in the CDR3. Germline V gives CDR1 SGDLS, CDR2 YYNGEE. The junction had 2 bases not matched to a gene; V was cut back by 0 bases and J by 4 bases. CDR3 loop: CASSVGDRGYEQYF. CDR3 nucleotide sequence: TGTGCCAGCAGCGTAGGAGACAGGGGGTACGAGCAGTACTTC.

This rearrangement joins TRBV27 to TRBJ2-3; TRBD1 matches 9 bases. The V gene's germline CDR1 is MNHEY and CDR2 SMNVEV (reference sequence). V lost 6 bases, J lost 2 bases, and 6 bases stayed unmatched. The CDR3 has 15 amino acids. In DNA form, the CDR3 reads TGTGCCAGCAGAGACGGGACAGGGATCACAGATACGCAGTATTTT. Its translation is CASRDGTGITDTQYF.

The J gene is TRBJ2-1, the V gene TRBV10-1; 8 bases map to TRBD2. Germline assignment: CDR1 WNHNN and CDR2 SYGVQD (reference sequence). Trimming took 2 bases from V and 7 from J; bases not matched to a gene: 10. This CDR3 comprises 16 residues. CDR3 sequence: CASSEVGGGLLNEQFF. In DNA, the CDR3 is TGCGCCAGCAGTGAGGTCGGGGGGGGCCTTTTAAATGAGCAGTTCTTC.